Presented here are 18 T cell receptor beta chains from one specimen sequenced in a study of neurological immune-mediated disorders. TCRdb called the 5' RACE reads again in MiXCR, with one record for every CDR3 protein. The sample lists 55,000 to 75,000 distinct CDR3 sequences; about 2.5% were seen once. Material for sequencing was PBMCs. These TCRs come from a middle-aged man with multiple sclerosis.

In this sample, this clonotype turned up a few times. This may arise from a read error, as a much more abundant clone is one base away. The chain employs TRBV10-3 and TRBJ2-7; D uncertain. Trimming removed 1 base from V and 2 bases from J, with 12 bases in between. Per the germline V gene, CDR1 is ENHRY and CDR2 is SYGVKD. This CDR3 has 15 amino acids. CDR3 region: CAISEYSPFAYEQYF. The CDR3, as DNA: TGTGCCATCAGTGAGTATTCCCCCTTCGCCTACGAGCAGTACTTC.

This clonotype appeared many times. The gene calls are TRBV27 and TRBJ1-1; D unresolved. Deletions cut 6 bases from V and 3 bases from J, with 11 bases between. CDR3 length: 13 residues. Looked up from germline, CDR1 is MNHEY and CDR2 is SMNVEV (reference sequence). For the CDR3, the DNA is TGTGCCAGCAGCCGTCGGAGGGACACTGAAGCTTTCTTT. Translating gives CASSRRRDTEAFF.

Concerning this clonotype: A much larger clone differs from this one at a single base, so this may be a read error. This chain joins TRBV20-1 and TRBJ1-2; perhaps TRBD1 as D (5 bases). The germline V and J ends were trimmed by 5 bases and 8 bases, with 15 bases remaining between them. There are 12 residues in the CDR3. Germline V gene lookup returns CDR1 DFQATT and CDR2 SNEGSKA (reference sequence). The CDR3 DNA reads TGCAGTGCTCTAACCCAGGGTTTCGGCTACACCTTC. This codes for CSALTQGFGYTF.

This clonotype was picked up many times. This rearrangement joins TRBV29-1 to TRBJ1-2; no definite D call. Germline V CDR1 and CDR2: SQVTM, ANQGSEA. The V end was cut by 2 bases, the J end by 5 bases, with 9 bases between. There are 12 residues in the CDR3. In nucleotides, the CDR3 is TGCAGCGTTGAAATATCCGGGTATGGCTACACCTTC. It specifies CSVEISGYGYTF.

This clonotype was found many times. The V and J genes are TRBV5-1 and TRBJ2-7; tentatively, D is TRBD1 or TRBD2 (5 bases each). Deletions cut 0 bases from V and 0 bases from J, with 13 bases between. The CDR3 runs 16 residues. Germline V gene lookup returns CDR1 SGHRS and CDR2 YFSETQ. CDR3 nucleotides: TGCGCCAGCAGCTTGGGGGCCGGGACCGTCTCCTACGAGCAGTACTTC. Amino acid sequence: CASSLGAGTVSYEQYF.

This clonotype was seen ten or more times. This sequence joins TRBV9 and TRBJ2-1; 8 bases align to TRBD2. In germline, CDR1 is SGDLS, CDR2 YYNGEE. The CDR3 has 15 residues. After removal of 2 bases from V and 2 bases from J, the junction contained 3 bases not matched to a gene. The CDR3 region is CASSVGGGTYNEQFF. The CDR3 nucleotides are TGTGCCAGCAGCGTCGGGGGGGGAACCTACAATGAGCAGTTCTTC.

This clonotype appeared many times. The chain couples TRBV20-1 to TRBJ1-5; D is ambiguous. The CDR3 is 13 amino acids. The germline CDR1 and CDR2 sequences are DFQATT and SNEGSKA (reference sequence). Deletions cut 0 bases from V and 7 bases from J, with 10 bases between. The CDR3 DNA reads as TGCAGTGCTAGAGATCGGGGAAAACAGCCCCAGCATTTT. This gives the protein CSARDRGKQPQHF.

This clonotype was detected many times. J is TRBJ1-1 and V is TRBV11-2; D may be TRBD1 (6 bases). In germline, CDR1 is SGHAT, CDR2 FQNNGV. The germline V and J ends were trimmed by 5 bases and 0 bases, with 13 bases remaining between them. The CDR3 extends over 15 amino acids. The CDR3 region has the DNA TGTGCCAGCAGCCGGTTGGGGGGCATGAACACTGAAGCTTTCTTT. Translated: CASSRLGGMNTEAFF.

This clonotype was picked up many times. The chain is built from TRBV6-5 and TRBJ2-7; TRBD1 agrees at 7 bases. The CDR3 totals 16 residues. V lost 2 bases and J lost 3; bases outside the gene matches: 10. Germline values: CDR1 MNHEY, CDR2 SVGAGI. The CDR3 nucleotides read TGTGCCAGCAGTTACAAGCTGAGACAGGGAGTCTACGAGCAGTACTTC. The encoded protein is CASSYKLRQGVYEQYF.

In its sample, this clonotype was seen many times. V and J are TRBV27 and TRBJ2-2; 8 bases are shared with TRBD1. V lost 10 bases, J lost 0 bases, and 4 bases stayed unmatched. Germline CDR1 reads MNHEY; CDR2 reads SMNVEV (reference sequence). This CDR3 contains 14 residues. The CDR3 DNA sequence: TGTGCCACTACGGGACAGGCGAACACCGGGGAGCTGTTTTTT. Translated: CATTGQANTGELFF.

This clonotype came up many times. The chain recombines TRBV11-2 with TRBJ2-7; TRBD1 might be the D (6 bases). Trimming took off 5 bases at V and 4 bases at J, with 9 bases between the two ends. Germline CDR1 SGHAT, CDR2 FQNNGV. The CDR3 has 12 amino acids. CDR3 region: CASSQQGYEQYF. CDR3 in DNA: TGTGCCAGCAGCCAACAGGGTTACGAGCAGTACTTC.

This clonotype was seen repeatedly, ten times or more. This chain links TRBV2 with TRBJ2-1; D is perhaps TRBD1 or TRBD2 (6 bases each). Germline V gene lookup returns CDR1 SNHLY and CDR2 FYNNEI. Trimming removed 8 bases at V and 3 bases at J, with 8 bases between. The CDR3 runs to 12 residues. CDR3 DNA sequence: TGTGCCAGCGGGGGGCTCTACAATGAGCAGTTCTTC. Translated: CASGGLYNEQFF. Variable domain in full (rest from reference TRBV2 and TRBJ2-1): EPEVTQTPSHQVTQMGQEVILRCVPISNHLYFYWYRQILGQKVEFLVSFYNNEISEKSEIFDDQFSVERPDGSNFTLKIRSTKLEDSAMYFCASGGLYNEQFFGPGTRLTVL.

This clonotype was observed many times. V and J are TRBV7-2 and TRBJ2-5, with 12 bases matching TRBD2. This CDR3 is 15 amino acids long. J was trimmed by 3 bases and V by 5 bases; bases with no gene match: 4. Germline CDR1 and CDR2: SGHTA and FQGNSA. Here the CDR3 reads CASSKGLAGEETQYF. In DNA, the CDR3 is TGTGCCAGCAGCAAGGGACTAGCGGGCGAAGAGACCCAGTACTTC.

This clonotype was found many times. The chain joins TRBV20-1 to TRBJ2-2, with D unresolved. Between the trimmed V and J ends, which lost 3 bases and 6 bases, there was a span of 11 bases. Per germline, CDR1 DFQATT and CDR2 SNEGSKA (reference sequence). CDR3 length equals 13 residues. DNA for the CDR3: TGCAGTGCTAGTCCTTCGGTTTCCGGGGAGCTGTTTTTT. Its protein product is CSASPSVSGELFF.

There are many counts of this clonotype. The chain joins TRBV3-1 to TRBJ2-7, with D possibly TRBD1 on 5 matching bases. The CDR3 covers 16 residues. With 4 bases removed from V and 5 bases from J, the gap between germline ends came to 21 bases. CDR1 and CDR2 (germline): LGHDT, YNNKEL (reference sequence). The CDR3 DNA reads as TGTGCCAGCAGCCCCCGGACCAGCCCTTTAGGGGACGAGCAGTACTTC. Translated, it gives CASSPRTSPLGDEQYF.

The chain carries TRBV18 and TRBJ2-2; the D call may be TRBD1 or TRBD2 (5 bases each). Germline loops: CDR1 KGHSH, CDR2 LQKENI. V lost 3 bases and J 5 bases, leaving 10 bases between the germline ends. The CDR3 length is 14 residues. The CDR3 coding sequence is TGTGCCAGCTCACCGACCGAGGGGACCGGGGAGCTGTTTTTT. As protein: CASSPTEGTGELFF.

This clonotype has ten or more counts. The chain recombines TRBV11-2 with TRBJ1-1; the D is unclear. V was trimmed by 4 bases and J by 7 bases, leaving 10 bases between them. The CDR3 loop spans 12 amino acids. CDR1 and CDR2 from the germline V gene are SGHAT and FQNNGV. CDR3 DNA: TGTGCCAGCAGCTCCCCTCCCGGTGAAGCTTTCTTT. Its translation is CASSSPPGEAFF.

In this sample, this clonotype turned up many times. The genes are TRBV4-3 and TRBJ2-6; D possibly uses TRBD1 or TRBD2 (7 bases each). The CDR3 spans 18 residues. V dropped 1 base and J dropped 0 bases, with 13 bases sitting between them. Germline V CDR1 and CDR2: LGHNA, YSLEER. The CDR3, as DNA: TGCGCCAGCAGCCAAGCGGACAGGACTAGCTCTGGGGCCAACGTCCTGACTTTC. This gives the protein CASSQADRTSSGANVLTF.